These 10 T cell receptor beta chains came from one sample sequenced in a study of pediatric ulcerative colitis. TCRdb's table, derived via immunoSEQ multiplex PCR, lists solely in-frame clones and lacks some. The table has about 36,000 clones, roughly 80% seen once. Sequences were obtained from blood. The source of these receptors is a girl under 18 with moderate ulcerative colitis.

The CDR3 here is CASSPLRGQGRGSNTGELFF. In nucleotides, the CDR3 is TGTGCCAGCAGCCCACTGCGAGGACAGGGGCGGGGGTCGAACACCGGGGAGCTGTTTTTT. The chain joins TRBV4-2 to TRBJ2-2; 9 nucleotides line up with TRBD1. Germline CDR1 and CDR2: LGHNA and YNFKEQ. V dropped 4 bases and J dropped 0; count of bases not matched to a gene: 15. The CDR3 contains 20 residues.

J is TRBJ2-6 and V is TRBV29-1; D not resolved. This CDR3 comprises 14 residues. Trimming took off 2 bases at V and 3 bases at J, with 8 bases between the two ends. CDR1 is SQVTM, CDR2 ANQGSEA, per germline. CDR3 loop: CSVESSGGANVLTF. The CDR3 nucleotides read TGCAGCGTTGAATCGAGTGGTGGGGCCAACGTCCTGACTTTC.

The CDR3 reads CASSLGPKGDTQYF. CDR3 bases: TGCGCCAGCAGCCTAGGGCCTAAGGGGGATACGCAGTATTTT. V and J are TRBV4-1 and TRBJ2-3; perhaps TRBD1 as D (5 bases). The germline CDR1 and CDR2 sequences are MGHRA and YSYEKL. V lost 4 bases to trimming and J lost 6 bases, with 14 bases between them. CDR3 length: 14 amino acids.

The chain has TRBV5-1 and TRBJ1-2; D unclear. Trimming cost V 4 bases and J 0 bases, with 13 bases left between them. CDR3 size: 15 residues. Germline V gene data show CDR1 as SGHRS and CDR2 as YFSETQ. The CDR3 spells CASSVDPDPNYGYTF. CDR3 DNA sequence: TGCGCCAGCAGCGTAGACCCGGACCCTAACTATGGCTACACCTTC.

The V call is TRBV11-3, the J call TRBJ2-7, with 7 bases matching TRBD2. The CDR3 sequence is 15 residues long. CDR1 and CDR2 from the germline V gene are SGHNT and YENEEA. V trimming: 3 bases; J trimming: 0 bases; junction bases outside the gene matches: 5. The CDR3 loop is CASSLGRASSYEQYF. CDR3 bases: TGTGCCAGCAGCTTGGGGAGGGCGAGCTCCTACGAGCAGTACTTC.

The chain uses TRBV2 and TRBJ2-2; 7 bases match TRBD1. The CDR3 covers 14 residues. Trimming cost V 6 bases and J 4 bases; bases outside gene matches: 5. Looked up from germline, CDR1 is SNHLY and CDR2 is FYNNEI. Written as DNA, the CDR3 is TGTGCCAGCAGGGGGACAGCGTCCACCGGGGAGCTGTTTTTT. Translation gives CASRGTASTGELFF. Complete variable domain (other parts from reference TRBV2 and TRBJ2-2): EPEVTQTPSHQVTQMGQEVILRCVPISNHLYFYWYRQILGQKVEFLVSFYNNEISEKSEIFDDQFSVERPDGSNFTLKIRSTKLEDSAMYFCASRGTASTGELFFGEGSRLTVL.

The chain couples TRBV19 to TRBJ1-3; D uncertain. Looked up from germline, CDR1 is LNHDA and CDR2 is SQIVND (reference sequence). The V end was cut by 4 bases, the J end by 0 bases, with 10 bases between. CDR3 size: 15 residues. CDR3: CASSTQANSGNTIYF. CDR3 in DNA: TGTGCCAGTAGTACGCAGGCGAACTCTGGAAACACCATATATTTT.

The chain has TRBV7-2 and TRBJ2-7; D might be TRBD1 (5 bases). V lost 2 bases, J lost 2 bases, and 10 bases lay in between. Germline CDR1 reads SGHTA; CDR2 reads FQGNSA. The CDR3 extends over 14 amino acids. CDR3 sequence: CASSLIYRTYEQYF. For the CDR3, the DNA is TGTGCCAGCAGCTTAATATACAGGACCTACGAGCAGTACTTC.

This clone qualifies as medium-sized. The gene calls are TRBV5-8 and TRBJ2-4; D is possibly TRBD1 (6 bases). The CDR3 contains 13 residues. Trimming removed 0 bases from V and 11 bases from J, with 12 bases in between. Per the germline V gene, CDR1 is SGHTS and CDR2 is YDEGEE. The CDR3 DNA reads TGTGCCAGCAGCTTGGGCCTGGGGGCAGTTCAGTACTTC. This encodes CASSLGLGAVQYF.

In its sample, this clone was seen a few times. The J gene is TRBJ2-7, the V gene TRBV19; D may correspond to TRBD1 or TRBD2 (6 bases each). Looked up from germline, CDR1 is LNHDA and CDR2 is SQIVND (reference sequence). Trimming stripped 7 bases from V and 6 bases from J, with 16 bases between. The length of the CDR3 is 13 residues. The CDR3 here is CASIAGTFGEQYF. The CDR3 DNA follows: TGTGCCAGTATCGCGGGGACATTCGGCGAGCAGTACTTC.